This T cell receptor (beta chain) was sequenced in a study of patients and donors after allogeneic stem cell transplantation. MiXCR was run by TCRdb on the RT-PCR reads, yielding one entry per CDR3 protein. The sample has about 31,000 distinct CDR3 sequences, over 6.5% seen once. This clonotype was seen at least ten times. The CDR3 loop spans 17 amino acids. After removal of 4 bases from V and 2 bases from J, the junction contained 6 bases not matched to a gene. CDR1 is SGHAT and CDR2 is FQNNGV in the germline V gene. Sample: blood, either unsorted or a sorted T cell fraction (not recorded which). The rearrangement links TRBV11-2 to TRBJ2-3; 13 bases are shared with TRBD2. The receptor was isolated from a human donor who was either an allogeneic HSCT recipient or a stem cell or donor lymphocyte infusion donor (not recorded which). It is not recorded whose cells these are; they may come from a transplant donor. The CDR3: CASSSLLAGGPTDTQYF. In DNA, the CDR3 is TGTGCCAGCAGCTCCTTACTAGCGGGAGGGCCCACAGATACGCAGTATTTT. The full variable domain, in which reference TRBV11-2 and TRBJ2-3 provide the parts outside the CDR3, is EAGVAQSPRYKIIEKRQSVAFWCNPISGHATLYWYQQILGQGPKLLIQFQNNGVVDDSQLPKDRFSAERLKGVDSTLKIQPAKLEDSAVYLCASSSLLAGGPTDTQYFGPGTRLTVL.